Below are 10 T cell receptor beta chains sequenced from a single sample in a study of OX40 agonist ivuxolimab in advanced cancers. Sequencing was performed with immunoSEQ multiplex PCR; in TCRdb, only in-frame clones are kept and a portion is missing. Among 80,000 or so clones listed, more than 85% were seen once. The source was CD4+ or CD8+ T cells sorted from blood, collected in a trial of the OX40 agonist ivuxolimab. Source of these receptors: an adult with an advanced solid tumor such as melanoma, head and neck, liver or kidney cancer.

A single count supports this clone. The chain joins TRBV28 to TRBJ2-6; the D is unclear. This CDR3 comprises 15 residues. The germline V gene has CDR1 MDHEN and CDR2 SYDVKM. Trimming pared 6 bases from V and 2 bases from J, leaving 11 bases between. The CDR3, as DNA: TGTGCCAGCAGGGGTCGAATTACTGGGGCCAACGTCCTGACTTTC. Encoded protein: CASRGRITGANVLTF.

This chain joins TRBV5-1 and TRBJ1-2; TRBD1 is a possible D gene (5 bases). Germline V gene data show CDR1 as SGHRS and CDR2 as YFSETQ. There are 12 residues in the CDR3. V was shortened by 7 bases and J by 4 bases, with 11 bases between the two germline ends. CDR3 sequence reads: CASRPDSYGYTF. The CDR3 nucleotides read TGCGCCAGCCGACCCGACAGCTATGGCTACACCTTC.

CDR3 nucleotide sequence: TGCGCCAGCAGCCGAACCGGGACTAGTCCTCATACGCAGTATTTT. It codes for CASSRTGTSPHTQYF. The gene calls are TRBV4-3 and TRBJ2-3; 8 bases match TRBD2. V dropped 4 bases and J dropped 7; count of bases not matched to a gene: 10. This CDR3 has 15 residues. Looked up from germline, CDR1 is LGHNA and CDR2 is YSLEER.

This clone was seen a few times. This sequence joins TRBV30 and TRBJ2-5, with 10 positions matching TRBD2. CDR1 is GTSNPN and CDR2 is SVGIG in the germline V gene (reference sequence). This CDR3 region has 14 residues. The V segment lost 5 bases and the J segment 6 bases; nucleotides outside the gene matches: 9. In DNA form, the CDR3 reads TGTGCCTGGTCCATTTATAGCGGGGGGAAGACCCAGTACTTC. Translation: CAWSIYSGGKTQYF.

J is TRBJ2-3 and V is TRBV5-4, with 8 nucleotides matching TRBD2. CDR1 and CDR2 from the germline V gene are SGHNT and YYREEE (reference sequence). J gave up 3 bases and V 4 bases, and 7 bases lay outside the gene matches. This CDR3 has 15 residues. This chain's CDR3 is CASSLGGASTDTQYF. The CDR3 coding sequence is TGTGCCAGCAGCCTCGGGGGGGCGTCGACAGATACGCAGTATTTT.

This clone was observed a handful of times. The chain has TRBV7-2 and TRBJ1-2; D is unresolved. Germline lookup yields CDR1 SGHTA and CDR2 FQGNSA. The CDR3 length is 13 residues. V lost 0 bases to trimming and J lost 7 bases, with 9 bases between them. The chain's CDR3 is CASSLALPAGYTF. DNA of the CDR3: TGTGCCAGCAGCTTAGCGCTGCCGGCTGGCTACACCTTC.

The chain has TRBV6-1 and TRBJ1-3; tentatively, D is TRBD1 (6 bases). This CDR3 has 15 residues. The V gene lost 10 bases and the J gene lost 2 bases, with 18 bases spanning the gap. CDR1 is MNHNS, CDR2 SASEGT, per germline. The chain's CDR3 is CATHLGGLTGNTIYF. CDR3 nucleotide sequence: TGTGCCACCCACCTAGGGGGGCTAACTGGAAACACCATATATTTT.

This chain joins TRBV5-1 and TRBJ1-5; D remains unclear. V was cut by 4 bases and J by 7 bases, with 15 bases left in between. CDR1 and CDR2 (germline): SGHRS, YFSETQ. The CDR3 has 14 amino acids. CDR3 nucleotide sequence: TGCGCCAGCAGCGATGGTAAGGTGGGCCAGCCCCAGCATTTT. Its translation is CASSDGKVGQPQHF.

This clone was seen a handful of times. The chain links TRBV19 to TRBJ2-1, with TRBD1 matching over 10 bases. The germline V gene has CDR1 LNHDA and CDR2 SQIVND (reference sequence). CDR3 length: 14 residues. Trimming cost V 5 bases and J 4 bases; bases outside gene matches: 2. Here the CDR3 reads CASSGDRGYNEQFF. CDR3 in DNA: TGTGCCAGTAGTGGGGACAGGGGATACAATGAGCAGTTCTTC.

This chain connects TRBV11-3 to TRBJ2-1; 10 bases align to TRBD2. Losses at the gene ends were 5 bases for V and 4 bases for J; bases not matched to a gene: 2. Germline V lookup: CDR1 SGHNT, CDR2 YENEEA. There are 14 residues in the CDR3. Here the CDR3 DNA reads TGTGCCAGCAGCCCTAGCGGGGGTTACAATGAGCAGTTCTTC. Protein: CASSPSGGYNEQFF.